This T cell receptor beta chain was profiled in a study of prognosis after radiotherapy for stage I lung cancer (dated by TCRdb to the early 2020s). About the study as a whole: Between April 2018 and January 2019, roughly 19 patients with stage I NSCLC were enrolled in Nanjing, China. Newly diagnosed primary stage I lung tumors were found in some 13 patients, while oligometastatic NSCLC after surgical resection of the primary tumor was found in 4 to 6. Every patient was regarded as medically inoperable, because of comorbidities in 11 to 12 cases and refusal of surgery in roughly 7 cases. Ages in the cohort of about a dozen men and a handful of women ranged from about 53 to 84 years, with a median of 74. On tumor histology, roughly 12 patients had adenocarcinoma and about seven had squamous cell carcinoma. Using image-guided IMRT or VMAT, SBRT was delivered in 3 to 5 fractions at a biologically effective dose of at least 100 Gy. SBRT was not combined with any concurrent therapy in any patient. After SBRT, distant metastases developed in about 20% of the 19 patients at a median of approximately 7 months, while the remaining 15 patients had no significant progression. This study profiled peripheral blood TCR beta repertoires from stage I NSCLC patients before and after stereotactic body radiotherapy and linked the repertoires to distant failure. For each of the 20 or so patients, one blood sample was taken before SBRT and one after, so the study sequenced about 38 samples in total.

From a lookup of the germline V gene, CDR1 and CDR2 are MDHEN and SYDVKM. Trimming removed 5 bases from V and 6 bases from J, leaving 12 bases between the germline ends. From its cysteine to its phenylalanine, the CDR3 spans 13 amino acids. Just the 39-base CDR3 DNA is kept, in frame starting at base 1. All patients had node-negative disease on CT and PET/CT, and none had a history of other malignancies or had previously received chemotherapy or radiotherapy. At each of two time points, around 5.7 milliliters of peripheral venous blood were collected in EDTA tubes. PBMCs were isolated by Ficoll-Paque Plus density-gradient centrifugation. Right after collection, samples were placed at -80 degrees C and kept there until analysis. Paper-wide results and their limitations: The study was limited by the small cohort and short follow-up, and independent validation of the study findings is required. Post-SBRT Shannon entropy and its change from baseline were lower in patients who developed distant metastases; baseline Shannon entropy was not associated with metastases. Tumor specificity of expanded TCR clones was not determined. Unique TCR clone counts fell after SBRT (median about 9,800 before versus roughly 6,200 after; Wilcoxon paired P=0.011). None of the reported P values were adjusted for multiple comparisons. TRBV and TRBJ usage frequencies reportedly differed by metastasis status, in two V genes at baseline and in eight or nine V and two J genes after SBRT.

Two rounds of multiplex PCR were used to amplify the TCR beta CDR3 region from genomic DNA. The first PCR round used primers specific to each TRBV and TRBJ gene, and the primer sequences were filed in Chinese patent CN105087789A. The second PCR round used universal primers. The Roche High Pure PCR Template Preparation Kit was used to extract genomic DNA from frozen PBMCs. Paired-end sequencing with 151 bp reads was performed on the libraries using an Illumina HiSeq 3000. Per the original workflow: CutAdapt was used to discard raw reads that did not contain the multiplex PCR primer sequences. PEAR was used to merge high-quality paired reads into contigs. By aligning each contig to reference sequences, MiXCR assigned the TRB V, D and J gene segments to that contig. CDR3 sequences were clustered by base quality and sequence similarity to remove sequencing errors. Shannon entropy, normalized by the natural log of the productive TCR sequence number, served as the measure of diversity. Clonality was computed as one minus the ratio of Shannon entropy to the natural log of the number of unique clonotypes. Progression-free survival cut-offs for repertoire metrics were chosen using the Youden index of ROC curves, with analyses run in R 3.5.3. The public reads were reprocessed in TCRdb via fastp at Q25 and MiXCR, keeping in-frame beta chains. Identical CDR3 proteins give one entry, which carries the most common genes and DNA. These V and J calls derive from TCRdb rather than the authors' analysis. The sample contains approximately 28,000 distinct CDR3 sequences, approximately 38% of them found a single time. Of the sample, under 35% is held by the ten largest clones.

This clonotype was seen many times. Its antigen remains undetermined. No base quality information exists; no much larger clone differs at one position. This TCR was recovered from a donor over 45 with non-small cell lung cancer. The sequencing here drew on PBMCs, taken before or after stereotactic body radiation therapy (not recorded which). The chain was built from TRBV28 and TRBJ2-3; confidence is insufficient to name the D gene. The base sequence is TGTGCCAGCAGTCGGGCCCGTTTTGATACGCAGTATTTT. This codes for CASSRARFDTQYF.